These 23 T cell receptor beta chains share one sample of origin, sequenced in a study of blood T cells in healthy people across ages (dated by TCRdb to the mid-2010s). Library method: 5' RACE. Sequencing was performed on an Illumina HiSeq 2500. A second PCR of about 7 to 12 cycles was run with a J-beta primer mix and a sample-barcoded 5' primer. In TCRdb, the public reads were trimmed at Q25 with fastp and aligned with MiXCR, with productive beta chains retained. Each CDR3 protein gets just one entry, which takes the most common genes and DNA from the rows behind it. A total of about 800,000 distinct CDR3 sequences appear in this sample, 35% to 50% of them only once. The ten largest clones take up over 15% of the sample. Sequenced material: blood. These receptors all come from a man older than 75 in good health.

This clonotype was observed many times. The V gene is TRBV2, the J gene TRBJ2-7, with 7 bases identical to TRBD1. Germline CDR1 SNHLY, CDR2 FYNNEI. CDR3 length: 15 amino acids. The V segment lost 2 bases and the J segment 0 bases; nucleotides outside the gene matches: 4. CDR3 DNA: TGTGCCAGCAGTGAAATACAGGGGAGCTCCTACGAGCAGTACTTC. This encodes CASSEIQGSSYEQYF. Full variable domain (outside the CDR3, taken from reference TRBV2 and TRBJ2-7): EPEVTQTPSHQVTQMGQEVILRCVPISNHLYFYWYRQILGQKVEFLVSFYNNEISEKSEIFDDQFSVERPDGSNFTLKIRSTKLEDSAMYFCASSEIQGSSYEQYFGPGTRLTVT.

Written as DNA, the CDR3 is TGTGCCAGCAGTTTGGATCAGAGGGGTAACACTGAAGCTTTCTTT. Its protein is CASSLDQRGNTEAFF. This chain uses TRBV7-8 with TRBJ1-1, with D tentatively TRBD1 (5 bases). Germline loops: CDR1 SGHVS, CDR2 FQNEAQ. The V end lost 6 bases, the J end lost 2 bases, and 16 bases lay between the germline ends. The CDR3 runs 15 residues. The full variable domain, rest sourced from reference TRBV7-8 and TRBJ1-1, is GAGVSQSPRYKVAKRGQDVALRCDPISGHVSLFWYQQALGQGPEFLTYFQNEAQLDKSGLPSDRFFAERPEGSVSTLKIQRTQQEDSAVYLCASSLDQRGNTEAFFGQGTRLTVV.

V and J are TRBV5-1 and TRBJ2-7; TRBD2 matches at 12 bases. Losses at the gene ends were 3 bases for V and 7 bases for J; bases not matched to a gene: 11. This CDR3 region has 16 residues. The germline gives CDR1 SGHRS, CDR2 YFSETQ. CDR3 bases: TGCGCCAGCAGCTATGGACTAGCGGGGATGAGACGGGAGCAGTACTTC. It translates to CASSYGLAGMRREQYF.

The genes are TRBV9 and TRBJ2-5; D is perhaps TRBD1 (6 bases). With the DNA end fitting TRBJ2-7 better, the J assignment may be wrong. The germline V gene has CDR1 SGDLS and CDR2 YYNGEE. This CDR3 spans 15 amino acids. The CDR3 sequence: CASSVVQGPFYEQYF. The CDR3 DNA follows: TGTGCCAGCAGCGTAGTTCAGGGGCCTTTCTACGAGCAGTACTTC.

The sample holds a few counts of this clonotype. The CDR3 nucleotides read TGTGCCATCAGTGGGGACCTCCACAATGAGCAGTTCTTC. Encoded protein: CAISGDLHNEQFF. The genes are TRBV10-3 and TRBJ2-1; either TRBD1 or TRBD2 may supply D (5 bases each). Trimming took 4 bases from V and 5 from J, leaving 9 bases between them. The CDR3 extends over 13 amino acids. Germline V CDR1 and CDR2: ENHRY, SYGVKD.

This chain links TRBV20-1 with TRBJ1-2; tentative D call: TRBD1 (5 bases). CDR3 length equals 11 residues. V was cut by 4 bases and J by 7 bases, with 10 bases left in between. From germline, CDR1 is DFQATT and CDR2 SNEGSKA (reference sequence). The CDR3 spells CSAKAGSGYTF. The CDR3 DNA reads as TGCAGTGCTAAAGCAGGGTCTGGCTACACCTTC.

About this clonotype itself: Mismatch with germline at one junction end may stem from a read error. The CDR3 protein is CVTSREDNEQFF. The CDR3 nucleotides read TGTGTCACCAGCAGAGAAGACAATGAGCAGTTCTTC. The chain employs TRBV15 and TRBJ2-1; no reliable D call. CDR3 length: 12 residues. Germline-derived CDR1 and CDR2 are LNHNV and YYDKDF (reference sequence).

The chain has TRBV29-1 and TRBJ1-5; TRBD1 agrees at 8 bases. Per the germline V gene, CDR1 is SQVTM and CDR2 is ANQGSEA. Trimming at V came to 7 bases and at J to 6 bases, leaving 20 bases not matched to a gene. The CDR3 contains 17 residues. In DNA form, the CDR3 reads TGCAGCGCCGCCCGGACAGGGAGACTCCTTGGTCGTCAGCCCCAGCATTTT. This translates into CSAARTGRLLGRQPQHF.

The gene calls are TRBV7-9 and TRBJ2-3, with 8 bases aligning to TRBD2. V lost 5 bases, J lost 4 bases, and 5 bases stayed unmatched. CDR1 is SEHNR and CDR2 is FQNEAQ in the germline V gene (reference sequence). The CDR3 consists of 14 residues. Here the CDR3 DNA reads TGTGCCAGCAGCGGGAGCGGGAGCGCAGATACGCAGTATTTT. Encoded protein: CASSGSGSADTQYF.

The chain couples TRBV10-3 to TRBJ2-1; D not resolved. The CDR3 loop spans 15 amino acids. Trimming removed 3 bases at V and 9 bases at J, with 18 bases between. Per the germline V gene, CDR1 is ENHRY and CDR2 is SYGVKD. CDR3 DNA: TGTGCCATCAGTGATAACTCTAGGGCGAACAGTGAGCAGTTCTTC. This gives the protein CAISDNSRANSEQFF.

The sample holds a few counts of this clonotype. The chain recombines TRBV7-2 with TRBJ1-5; D unclear. Germline values: CDR1 SGHTA, CDR2 FQGNSA. V dropped 5 bases and J dropped 4 bases, with 6 bases sitting between them. There are 12 residues in the CDR3. CDR3 loop: CASSRVNQPQHF. CDR3 in DNA: TGTGCCAGCAGCCGGGTGAATCAGCCCCAGCATTTT.

The chain has TRBV25-1 and TRBJ2-7, with 9 nucleotides matching TRBD1. J gave up 5 bases and V 6 bases, and 11 bases lay outside the gene matches. Germline CDR1 reads MGHDK; CDR2 reads SYGVNS. The CDR3 covers 15 residues. The CDR3 coding sequence is TGTGCCAGCAGGAGGGAGGGACAGGGAAGAAACGAGCAGTACTTC. Amino acids: CASRREGQGRNEQYF.

V usage is TRBV5-1 and J usage is TRBJ2-1, with TRBD2 matching over 9 bases. CDR1 is SGHRS, CDR2 YFSETQ, per germline. The V and J ends lost 5 bases and 5 bases, in that order; junction bases with no gene match: 8. CDR3 length: 15 residues. The CDR3 spells CASSFLSGSNNEQFF. The CDR3 bases are TGCGCCAGCAGTTTCCTTAGCGGGAGTAACAATGAGCAGTTCTTC.

The chain recombines TRBV12-3 or TRBV12-4 with TRBJ1-6, with 7 bases identical to TRBD1. Trimming took 6 bases from V and 5 from J; bases not matched to a gene: 4. This CDR3 spans 14 amino acids. The CDR3 loop reads CASSLGQHNSPLHF. In DNA, the CDR3 is TGTGCCAGCAGCCTGGGACAGCATAATTCACCCCTCCACTTT.

There are a few counts of this clonotype. The gene calls are TRBV4-3 and TRBJ2-3; weak D call: TRBD2 (6 bases). CDR3 length equals 16 residues. V was shortened by 1 base and J by 1 base, with 12 bases between the two germline ends. The V gene's germline CDR1 is LGHNA and CDR2 YSLEER. The DNA of the CDR3 is TGCGCCAGCAGCCAAGGGGTCCAGCGGGGCACAGATACGCAGTATTTT. Protein product: CASSQGVQRGTDTQYF.

The J gene is TRBJ2-5, the V gene TRBV5-1; TRBD1 matches at 7 bases. Germline assignment: CDR1 SGHRS and CDR2 YFSETQ. The CDR3 covers 14 residues. The V segment lost 1 base and the J segment 5 bases; nucleotides outside the gene matches: 5. The DNA of the CDR3 is TGCGCCAGCAGCTTGTGGGGACAGAAGGAGACCCAGTACTTC. It specifies CASSLWGQKETQYF.

The chain carries TRBV7-2 and TRBJ2-4; TRBD2 matches at 8 bases. V dropped 4 bases and J dropped 3; count of bases not matched to a gene: 5. CDR1 SGHTA and CDR2 FQGNSA come from the germline V gene. The CDR3 extends over 15 amino acids. The CDR3 here is CASSYSGADKNIQYF. CDR3 bases: TGTGCCAGCAGCTATAGCGGGGCAGACAAAAACATTCAGTACTTC.

The V gene is TRBV7-2, the J gene TRBJ1-5, with unresolved D. The CDR3 contains 15 residues. CDR1 is SGHTA and CDR2 is FQGNSA in the germline V gene. V lost 5 bases and J lost 0, with 11 bases in between. CDR3 in amino acids: CASSLNNYSNQPQHF. In DNA form, the CDR3 reads TGTGCCAGCAGCCTTAATAACTATAGCAATCAGCCCCAGCATTTT.

There are many counts of this clonotype. V usage is TRBV29-1 and J usage is TRBJ2-1; D uncertain. Germline V gene data show CDR1 as SQVTM and CDR2 as ANQGSEA. CDR3 length equals 11 residues. Trimming removed 4 bases from V and 7 bases from J, with 8 bases in between. The CDR3 sequence is CSVAYVNEQFF. CDR3 sequence (DNA): TGCAGCGTTGCCTACGTTAATGAGCAGTTCTTC.

The table lists this clonotype with a few counts. The chain joins TRBV12-3 or TRBV12-4 to TRBJ2-5; TRBD1 matches 7 bases. The CDR3 totals 16 residues. V was pared by 5 bases and J by 0 bases, with 9 bases of the junction left unmatched. The CDR3 DNA reads TGTGCCAGCAGTCAACCCGCGACAGGGCACCAAGAGACCCAGTACTTC. It translates to CASSQPATGHQETQYF.

V and J are TRBV6-2 or TRBV6-3 and TRBJ2-4; D possibly matches TRBD1 or TRBD2 (5 bases each). CDR1 and CDR2 (germline): MNHEY, SVGEGT. The CDR3 consists of 17 residues. Trimming left V 0 bases short and J 9 bases short, with 21 bases between. CDR3 loop: CASSYSSVDGTLGIQYF. Here the CDR3 DNA reads TGTGCCAGCAGTTACTCGTCAGTGGACGGGACCTTAGGCATTCAGTACTTC.

The chain employs TRBV5-1 and TRBJ2-1, with 8 positions matching TRBD2. This CDR3 has 16 amino acids. Unmatched junction bases numbered 7, after V lost 5 bases and J lost 0 bases. Germline CDR1 is SGHRS and CDR2 is YFSETQ. CDR3 sequence: CASRYLLADSYNEQFF. The CDR3, as DNA: TGCGCCAGCAGGTACTTACTAGCGGACTCCTACAATGAGCAGTTCTTC.

This clonotype was picked up many times. The genes are TRBV11-2 and TRBJ2-3; tentative D call: TRBD1 (6 bases). Trimming shortened V by 1 base and J by 4 bases, and 9 bases separated the two germline ends. The CDR3 spans 14 residues. Germline CDR1 is SGHAT and CDR2 is FQNNGV. This CDR3 is CASSLAQGSDTQYF. DNA for the CDR3: TGTGCCAGCAGCTTAGCCCAGGGGTCAGATACGCAGTATTTT.